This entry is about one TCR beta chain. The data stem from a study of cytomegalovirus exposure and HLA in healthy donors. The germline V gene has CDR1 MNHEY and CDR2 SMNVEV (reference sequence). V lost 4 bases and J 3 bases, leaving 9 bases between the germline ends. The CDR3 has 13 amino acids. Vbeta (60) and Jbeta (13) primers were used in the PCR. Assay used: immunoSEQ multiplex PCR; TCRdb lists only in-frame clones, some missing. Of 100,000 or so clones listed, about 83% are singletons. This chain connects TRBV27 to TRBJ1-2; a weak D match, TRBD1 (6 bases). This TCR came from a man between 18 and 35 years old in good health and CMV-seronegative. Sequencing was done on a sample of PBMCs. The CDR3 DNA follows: TGTGCCAGCAGTTCATCAGGGGACTATGGCTACACCTTC. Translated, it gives CASSSSGDYGYTF.